This T cell receptor (beta chain) emerged from a study of blood T cell repertoires in COVID-19. Study summary: Sites across the United States, Italy and Spain contributed samples from acute and convalescent COVID-19. Sources were T cells, B-cell-depleted T cells, or PBMCs; the material itself was cDNA or gDNA.

Original processing notes: The assay estimated nucleated cells by amplifying reference gene primers. TCRdb keeps only in-frame clones here, not all; method: immunoSEQ multiplex PCR. V, J and clone size derive from that table, while D and trimming were established from the DNA sequence. The sample includes 200,000 to 250,000 clones, roughly 80% of them seen just once. The CDR3 runs to 13 residues. V shed 9 bases, J shed 1 base, and the junction held 5 bases outside the gene matches. The germline V gene encodes CDR1 LNHDA and CDR2 SQIVND (reference sequence). This TCR was recovered from a woman in her sixties or seventies with active or convalescent COVID-19. Sequencing used peripheral blood. The rearrangement uses TRBV19 and TRBJ1-1; TRBD1 agrees at 7 bases. The CDR3, as DNA: TGTGCCAGCCGAACAGGGGCGAACACTGAAGCTTTCTTT. This sequence encodes CASRTGANTEAFF.